This T cell receptor (beta chain) was profiled in a study of shared clonotypes between healthy human individuals. V lost 6 bases and J 2 bases, leaving 14 bases between the germline ends. Per germline, CDR1 KGHSH and CDR2 LQKENI. CDR3 size: 14 residues. Produced via immunoSEQ multiplex PCR; TCRdb's table is partial and in-frame only. The sample has about 980,000 clones; less than 85% are singletons. Caucasian adults living in Nashville, Tennessee, provided all samples. The rearrangement joins TRBV18 to TRBJ2-7; D gene ambiguous. The sample comprised memory CD4+ T cells sorted from blood. Specified subset: CD45RA-negative fraction. The TCR comes from a man aged 18 to 29 in good health. CDR3 bases: TGTGCCAGCTCGCTCGGAGTAAACCCCTACGAGCAGTACTTC. Protein: CASSLGVNPYEQYF. Combining the CDR3 with reference TRBV18 and TRBJ2-7 gives the whole variable domain NAGVMQNPRHLVRRRGQEARLRCSPMKGHSHVYWYRQLPEEGLKFMVYLQKENIIDESGMPKERFSAEFPKEGPSILRIQQVVRGDSAAYFCASSLGVNPYEQYFGPGTRLTVT.